Reported below is one T cell receptor beta chain. The entry originates in a study of blood T cell repertoires in COVID-19. Study-wide background: Sites in the United States, Italy and Spain provided acute and convalescent COVID-19 samples. In each case, the material was cDNA or gDNA derived from T cells, B-cell-depleted T cells, or PBMCs.

Symptom resolution, clearance, or two negative PCRs marked donors in Cohort 3 as recovered. TCRdb keeps only in-frame clones here, not all; method: immunoSEQ multiplex PCR. The sample holds about 370,000 clones; roughly nine tenths are singletons and the top ten take 0.9% to 1.1%. The material sequenced was PBMCs or T cells enriched from blood (not recorded which). This receptor was identified in a man aged 18 to 30 who had recovered from COVID-19.

The chain's CDR3 is CASSLIGLGEAFF. The CDR3 DNA reads TGTGCCAGCAGCTTGATCGGGTTAGGTGAAGCTTTCTTT. V usage is TRBV7-2 and J usage is TRBJ1-1; no firm D call. V was shortened by 3 bases and J by 7 bases, with 12 bases between the two germline ends. The germline gives CDR1 SGHTA, CDR2 FQGNSA. This CDR3 region has 13 residues. Full variable domain (remainder filled in from reference TRBV7-2 and TRBJ1-1): GAGVSQSPSNKVTEKGKDVELRCDPISGHTALYWYRQSLGQGLEFLIYFQGNSAPDKSGLPSDRFSAERTGGSVSTLTIQRTQQEDSAVYLCASSLIGLGEAFFGQGTRLTVV.